Sequencing of this T cell receptor (beta chain) was carried out in a study of tumor and adjacent non-tumor tissue in lung cancer. RNA was extracted from bulk tissue without any cell sorting. This clonotype occurred once. The antigen remains undetermined. A read error may explain this, as a much larger clone is one base away. Study-wide points: Shorter survival was associated with higher TCR diversity in tumors.

The germline CDR1 and CDR2 sequences are DFQATT and SNEGSKA (reference sequence). This CDR3 region has 13 residues. The library came from three nested PCR rounds adapted from ARM-PCR protocols. TCRdb passed the multiplex PCR reads through MiXCR, listing each CDR3 protein once. Here the sample spans about 93,000 distinct CDR3 sequences, roughly 66% being singletons. This chain links TRBV20-1 with TRBJ2-5; 10 bases are shared with TRBD1. Sequenced sample: lung tumor tissue. The TCR sequence derives from a man between 60 and 70 years old with non-small cell lung cancer. The CDR3 here is CSAHYGTGETQCF. The DNA for the CDR3 is TGCAGTGCTCACTATGGGACAGGGGAGACCCAGTGCTTC.